This is a list of T cell receptor beta chains from one sample in a study of blood T cell repertoires in COVID-19. Here immunoSEQ multiplex PCR was the method, and the copy in TCRdb shows in-frame clones only, minus some. The sample yields about 24,000 clones, 86% seen once. Sequencing was performed on peripheral blood. These receptors all come from a middle-aged man with active COVID-19. Each CDR3 is given with its conserved first and last residue. Each record gives: J gene, clone size, D gene, V gene, CDR3 protein, CDR3 DNA. The D gene is left open where the match is weak. Clone sizes are given selectively: once, few, many, or a class where the clone is expanded.

J: TRBJ1-4
size: NA
D: NA
V: TRBV4-3
CDR3: CASSQDRTNEKLFF
DNA: TGCGCCAGCAGCCAAGACAGAACTAATGAAAAACTGTTTTTT

J: TRBJ1-5
size: NA
D: TRBD1
V: TRBV28
CDR3: CASGDRGLNQPQHF
DNA: TGTGCCAGCGGGGACAGGGGGCTTAATCAGCCCCAGCATTTT

J: TRBJ1-1
size: once
D: TRBD1
V: TRBV15
CDR3: CATSRPLDRGQAFF
DNA: TGTGCCACCAGCAGACCTCTTGACAGGGGGCAAGCTTTCTTT

J: TRBJ1-2
size: NA
D: TRBD1
V: TRBV7-9
CDR3: CASSLGGTGKTYTF
DNA: TGTGCCAGCAGCTTAGGGGGGACAGGGAAAACCTACACCTTC

J: TRBJ1-5
size: NA
D: NA
V: TRBV19
CDR3: CASSPQGGSNQPQHF
DNA: TGTGCCAGTAGTCCTCAAGGGGGTAGCAATCAGCCCCAGCATTTT

J: TRBJ2-7
size: NA
D: TRBD2
V: TRBV6-5
CDR3: CASSYYSGSLDEQYF
DNA: TGTGCCAGCAGTTACTATAGCGGGAGTCTCGACGAGCAGTACTTC

J: TRBJ1-1
size: NA
D: NA
V: TRBV30
CDR3: CAWRVGDLNTEAFF
DNA: TGTGCCTGGCGGGTGGGAGACTTGAACACTGAAGCTTTCTTT

J: TRBJ2-1
size: NA
D: NA
V: TRBV5-1
CDR3: CASAYRGAHYNEQFF
DNA: TGCGCCAGCGCCTATCGGGGGGCACACTACAATGAGCAGTTCTTC

J: TRBJ1-4
size: NA
D: NA
V: TRBV5-1
CDR3: CASSLSGSTNEKLFF
DNA: TGCGCCAGCAGCTTATCAGGGTCAACTAATGAAAAACTGTTTTTT

J: TRBJ2-3
size: NA
D: NA
V: TRBV7-2
CDR3: CASSLVRGGDTQYF
DNA: TGTGCCAGCAGCTTAGTCAGGGGCGGTGATACGCAGTATTTT

J: TRBJ2-7
size: NA
D: NA
V: TRBV5-1
CDR3: CASRKTRDSSYEQYF
DNA: TGCGCCAGCAGAAAGACCCGGGACTCCTCCTACGAGCAGTACTTC

J: TRBJ2-5
size: few
D: NA
V: TRBV10-3
CDR3: CAISTGLEEQETQYF
DNA: TGTGCCATCAGTACAGGGCTGGAGGAACAAGAGACCCAGTACTTC

J: TRBJ1-2
size: few
D: NA
V: TRBV29-1
CDR3: CSAARANYGYTF
DNA: TGCAGCGCCGCCAGGGCTAACTATGGCTACACCTTC

J: TRBJ1-1
size: NA
D: NA
V: TRBV28
CDR3: CASSFKANTEAFF
DNA: TGTGCCAGCAGTTTTAAAGCGAACACTGAAGCTTTCTTT

J: TRBJ2-2
size: NA
D: NA
V: TRBV9
CDR3: CASSVAPRGELFF
DNA: TGTGCCAGCAGCGTAGCTCCCCGGGGGGAGCTGTTTTTT

J: TRBJ1-2
size: few
D: NA
V: TRBV7-9
CDR3: CASSLSGAERFYGYTF
DNA: TGTGCCAGCAGCTTATCTGGGGCAGAGCGATTCTATGGCTACACCTTC

J: TRBJ2-7
size: NA
D: NA
V: TRBV7-2
CDR3: CASSLGRNSYEQYF
DNA: TGTGCCAGCAGCTTAGGGCGAAACAGCTACGAGCAGTACTTC

J: TRBJ2-2
size: NA
D: NA
V: TRBV4-3
CDR3: CASSPRTETTGELFF
DNA: TGCGCCAGCAGCCCGCGGACAGAAACCACCGGGGAGCTGTTTTTT

J: TRBJ1-1
size: NA
D: NA
V: TRBV6-2/TRBV6-3
CDR3: CASSRGKVPNTEAFF
DNA: TGTGCCAGCAGTAGGGGAAAGGTGCCAAACACTGAAGCTTTCTTT

J: TRBJ2-1
size: NA
D: TRBD1
V: TRBV9
CDR3: CASSAQGASYNEQFF
DNA: TGTGCCAGCAGCGCCCAGGGGGCCTCCTACAATGAGCAGTTCTTC

J: TRBJ2-5
size: NA
D: TRBD2
V: TRBV15
CDR3: CATSGPGLAGAETQYF
DNA: TGTGCCACCAGCGGCCCAGGACTAGCGGGAGCAGAGACCCAGTACTTC

J: TRBJ2-1
size: NA
D: TRBD2
V: TRBV24-1
CDR3: CATSDQRGGTYNEQFF
DNA: TGTGCCACCAGTGATCAGCGGGGGGGGACCTACAATGAGCAGTTCTTC

J: TRBJ2-7
size: NA
D: TRBD2
V: TRBV7-3
CDR3: CASSLGGIYEQYF
DNA: TGTGCCAGCAGTCTGGGGGGGATCTACGAGCAGTACTTC

J: TRBJ2-6
size: NA
D: NA
V: TRBV7-6
CDR3: CASSLNRATGANVLTF
DNA: TGTGCCAGCAGCTTAAACAGGGCAACTGGGGCCAACGTCCTGACTTTC